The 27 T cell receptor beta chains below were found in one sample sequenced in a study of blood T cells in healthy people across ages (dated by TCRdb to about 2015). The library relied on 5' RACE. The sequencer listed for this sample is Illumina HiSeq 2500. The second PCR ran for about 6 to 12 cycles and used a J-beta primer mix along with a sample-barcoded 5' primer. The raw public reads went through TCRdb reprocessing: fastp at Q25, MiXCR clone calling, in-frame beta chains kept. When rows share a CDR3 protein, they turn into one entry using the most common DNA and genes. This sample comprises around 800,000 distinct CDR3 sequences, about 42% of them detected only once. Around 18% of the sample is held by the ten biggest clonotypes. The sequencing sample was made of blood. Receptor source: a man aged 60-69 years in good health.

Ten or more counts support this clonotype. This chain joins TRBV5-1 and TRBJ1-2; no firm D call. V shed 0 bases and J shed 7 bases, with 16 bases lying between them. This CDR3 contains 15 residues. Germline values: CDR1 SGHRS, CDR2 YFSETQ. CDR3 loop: CASSLVGSGHTGYTF. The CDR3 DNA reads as TGCGCCAGCAGCTTGGTTGGCAGCGGTCATACTGGCTACACCTTC.

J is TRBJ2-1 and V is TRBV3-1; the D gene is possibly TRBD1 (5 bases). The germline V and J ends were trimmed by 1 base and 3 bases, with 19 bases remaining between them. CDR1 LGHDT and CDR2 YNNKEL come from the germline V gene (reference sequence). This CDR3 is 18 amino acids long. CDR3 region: CASSQAKGVGPGYNEQFF. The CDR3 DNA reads TGTGCCAGCAGCCAAGCCAAAGGGGTGGGGCCAGGCTACAATGAGCAGTTCTTC.

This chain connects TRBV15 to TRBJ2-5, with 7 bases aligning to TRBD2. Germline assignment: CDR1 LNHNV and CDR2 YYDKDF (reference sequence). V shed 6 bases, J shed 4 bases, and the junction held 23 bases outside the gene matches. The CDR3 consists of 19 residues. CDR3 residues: CATRPGGRLAAPLGETQYF. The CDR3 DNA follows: TGTGCCACCAGACCGGGGGGTAGGCTAGCGGCCCCCCTGGGAGAGACCCAGTACTTC. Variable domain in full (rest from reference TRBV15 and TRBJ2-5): DAMVIQNPRYQVTQFGKPVTLSCSQTLNHNVMYWYQQKSSQAPKLLFHYYDKDFNNEADTPDNFQSRRPNTSFCFLDIRSPGLGDTAMYLCATRPGGRLAAPLGETQYFGPGTRLLVL.

DNA for the CDR3: TGTGCCAGCAGCCCTAGGGCAGGGAACCAAGAGACCCAGTACTTC. It encodes CASSPRAGNQETQYF. This sequence joins TRBV7-9 and TRBJ2-5; weak D call: TRBD1 (5 bases). The V gene's germline CDR1 is SEHNR and CDR2 FQNEAQ (reference sequence). The CDR3 runs 15 residues. Trimming took 5 bases from V and 0 from J, leaving 13 bases between them.

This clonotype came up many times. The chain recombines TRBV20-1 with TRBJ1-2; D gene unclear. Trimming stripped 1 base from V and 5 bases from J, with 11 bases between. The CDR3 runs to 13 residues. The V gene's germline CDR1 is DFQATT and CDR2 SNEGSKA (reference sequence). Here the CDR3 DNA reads TGCAGTGCTAGAGCCAGCAAGGAGTATGGCTACACCTTC. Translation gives CSARASKEYGYTF.

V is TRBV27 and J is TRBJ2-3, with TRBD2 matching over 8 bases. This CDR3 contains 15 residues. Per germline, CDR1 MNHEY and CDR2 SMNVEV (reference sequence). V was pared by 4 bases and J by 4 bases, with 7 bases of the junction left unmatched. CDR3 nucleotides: TGTGCCAGCAGTTCAGGGACTAGTGCGGCAGATACGCAGTATTTT. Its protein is CASSSGTSAADTQYF.

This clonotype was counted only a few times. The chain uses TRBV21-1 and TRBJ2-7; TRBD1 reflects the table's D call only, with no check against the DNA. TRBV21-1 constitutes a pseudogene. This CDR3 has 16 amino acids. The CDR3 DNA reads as TGTGCCAGCGGGAACAGGGGGCGAGAGTCTCACTACGAGCAGTACTTC. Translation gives CASGNRGRESHYEQYF.

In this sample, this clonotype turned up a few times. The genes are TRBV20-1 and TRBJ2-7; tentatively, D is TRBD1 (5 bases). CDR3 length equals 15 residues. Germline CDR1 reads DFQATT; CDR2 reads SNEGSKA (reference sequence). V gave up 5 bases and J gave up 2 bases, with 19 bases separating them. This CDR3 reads CSAPQPAGKTYEQYF. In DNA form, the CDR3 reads TGCAGTGCTCCTCAGCCAGCAGGGAAGACCTACGAGCAGTACTTC.

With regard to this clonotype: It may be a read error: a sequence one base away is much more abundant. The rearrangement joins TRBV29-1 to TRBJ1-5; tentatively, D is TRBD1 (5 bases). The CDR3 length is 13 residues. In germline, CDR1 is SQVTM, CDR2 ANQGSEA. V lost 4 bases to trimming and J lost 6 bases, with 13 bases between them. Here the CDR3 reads CSVAAGRGQPQHF. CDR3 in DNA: TGCAGCGTTGCGGCAGGGAGAGGTCAGCCCCAGCATTTT.

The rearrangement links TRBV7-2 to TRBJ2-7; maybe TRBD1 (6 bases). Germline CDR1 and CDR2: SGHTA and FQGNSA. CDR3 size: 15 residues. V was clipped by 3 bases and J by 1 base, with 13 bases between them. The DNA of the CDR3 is TGTGCCAGCAGCTTTGACAGGAGTTCTTCCTACGAGCAGTACTTC. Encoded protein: CASSFDRSSSYEQYF.

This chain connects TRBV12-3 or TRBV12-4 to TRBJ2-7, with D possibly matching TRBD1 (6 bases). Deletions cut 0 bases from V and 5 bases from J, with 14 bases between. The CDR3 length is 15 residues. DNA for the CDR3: TGTGCCAGCAGTTTAGCCTCAGGGGTTCAGGACGAGCAGTACTTC. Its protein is CASSLASGVQDEQYF.

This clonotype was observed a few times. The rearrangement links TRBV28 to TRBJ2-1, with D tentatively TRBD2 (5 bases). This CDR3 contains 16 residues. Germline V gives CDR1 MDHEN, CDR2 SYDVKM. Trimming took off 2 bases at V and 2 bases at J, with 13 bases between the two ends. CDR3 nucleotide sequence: TGTGCCAGCAGTTTAGCGGTCGCGGGTACCTACAATGAGCAGTTCTTC. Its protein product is CASSLAVAGTYNEQFF.

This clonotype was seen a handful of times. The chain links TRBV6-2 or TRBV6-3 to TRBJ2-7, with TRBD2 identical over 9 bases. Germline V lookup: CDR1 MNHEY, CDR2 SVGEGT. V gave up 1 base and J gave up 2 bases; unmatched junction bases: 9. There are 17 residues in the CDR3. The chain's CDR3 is CASSYFPAGGQPYEQYF. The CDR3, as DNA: TGTGCCAGCAGTTACTTCCCCGCGGGGGGGCAACCCTACGAGCAGTACTTC.

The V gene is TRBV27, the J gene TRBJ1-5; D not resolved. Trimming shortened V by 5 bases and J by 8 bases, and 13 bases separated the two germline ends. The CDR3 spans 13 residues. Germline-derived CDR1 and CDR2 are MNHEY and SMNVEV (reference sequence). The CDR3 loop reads CASSLALWEPQHF. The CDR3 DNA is TGTGCCAGCAGTCTGGCACTATGGGAGCCCCAGCATTTT.

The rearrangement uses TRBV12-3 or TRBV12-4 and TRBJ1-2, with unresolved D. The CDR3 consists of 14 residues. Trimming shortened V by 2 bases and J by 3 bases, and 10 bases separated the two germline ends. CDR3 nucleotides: TGTGCCAGCAGTTTAAATTCGGTGGACTATGGCTACACCTTC. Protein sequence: CASSLNSVDYGYTF.

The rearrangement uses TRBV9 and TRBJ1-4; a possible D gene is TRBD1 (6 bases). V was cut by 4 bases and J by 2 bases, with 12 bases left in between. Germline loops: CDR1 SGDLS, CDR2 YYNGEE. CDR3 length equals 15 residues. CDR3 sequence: CASSLQGGTNEKLFF. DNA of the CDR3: TGTGCCAGCAGCCTACAGGGTGGGACTAATGAAAAACTGTTTTTT.

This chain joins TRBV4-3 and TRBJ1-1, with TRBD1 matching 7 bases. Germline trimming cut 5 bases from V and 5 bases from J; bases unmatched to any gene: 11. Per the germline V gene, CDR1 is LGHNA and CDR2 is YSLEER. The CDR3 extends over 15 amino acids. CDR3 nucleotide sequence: TGCGCCAGCAGCGTACACAGGGGTCTGGGGACTGAAGCTTTCTTT. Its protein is CASSVHRGLGTEAFF.

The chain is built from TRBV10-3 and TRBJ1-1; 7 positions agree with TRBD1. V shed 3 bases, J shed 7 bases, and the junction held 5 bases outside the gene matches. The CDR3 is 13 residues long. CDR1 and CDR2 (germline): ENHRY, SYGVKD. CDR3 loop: CAISEQGPFEAFF. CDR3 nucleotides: TGTGCCATCAGTGAACAGGGGCCATTTGAAGCTTTCTTT.

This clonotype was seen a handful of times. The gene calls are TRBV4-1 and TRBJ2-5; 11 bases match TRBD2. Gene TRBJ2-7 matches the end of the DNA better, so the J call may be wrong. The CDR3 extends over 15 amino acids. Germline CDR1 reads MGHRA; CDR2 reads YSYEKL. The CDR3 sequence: CASSQGLAGLGEQYF. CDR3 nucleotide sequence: TGCGCCAGCAGCCAAGGACTAGCGGGGCTGGGCGAGCAGTACTTC.

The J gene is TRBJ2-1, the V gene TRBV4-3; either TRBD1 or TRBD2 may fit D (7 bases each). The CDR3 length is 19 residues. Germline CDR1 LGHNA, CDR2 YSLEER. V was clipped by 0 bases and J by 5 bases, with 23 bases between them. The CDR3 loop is CASSQDLTSRGDQDNEQFF. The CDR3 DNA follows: TGCGCCAGCAGCCAAGATCTGACTAGCAGGGGGGATCAGGACAATGAGCAGTTCTTC.

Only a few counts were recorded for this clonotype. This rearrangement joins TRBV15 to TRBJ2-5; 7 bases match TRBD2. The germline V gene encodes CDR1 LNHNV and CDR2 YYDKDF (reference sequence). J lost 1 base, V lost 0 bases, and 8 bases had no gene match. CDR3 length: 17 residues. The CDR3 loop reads CATSRDRGSGPQETQYF. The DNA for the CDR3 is TGTGCCACCAGCAGAGATAGGGGTAGCGGGCCCCAAGAGACCCAGTACTTC.

CDR3 bases: TGTGCCAGCAGTCCCGGCGGGGGGGCCGGAGATACGCAGTATTTT. Protein product: CASSPGGGAGDTQYF. J is TRBJ2-3 and V is TRBV7-6; TRBD2 aligns across 9 bases. The CDR3 length is 15 residues. Germline V gene lookup returns CDR1 SGHVS and CDR2 FNYEAQ. The V gene end was trimmed by 6 bases and the J gene end by 5 bases; junction bases not matched to a gene: 9. Complete variable domain (other parts from reference TRBV7-6 and TRBJ2-3): GAGVSQSPRYKVTKRGQDVALRCDPISGHVSLYWYRQALGQGPEFLTYFNYEAQQDKSGLPNDRFSAERPEGSISTLTIQRTEQRDSAMYRCASSPGGGAGDTQYFGPGTRLTVL.

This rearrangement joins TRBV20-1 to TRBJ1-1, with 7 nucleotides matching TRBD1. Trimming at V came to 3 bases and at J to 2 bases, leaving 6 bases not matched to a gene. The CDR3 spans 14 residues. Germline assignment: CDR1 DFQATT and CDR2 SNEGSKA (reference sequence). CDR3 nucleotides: TGCAGTGCTAGGATTGACAGGGTCAACACTGAAGCTTTCTTT. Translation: CSARIDRVNTEAFF.

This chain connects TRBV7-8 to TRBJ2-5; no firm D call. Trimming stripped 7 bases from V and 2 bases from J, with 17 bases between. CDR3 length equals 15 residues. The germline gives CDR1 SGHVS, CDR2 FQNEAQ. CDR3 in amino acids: CASTLRGRAQETQYF. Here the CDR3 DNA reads TGTGCCAGCACCCTCAGAGGACGGGCGCAAGAGACCCAGTACTTC. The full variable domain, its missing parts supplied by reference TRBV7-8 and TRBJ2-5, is GAGVSQSPRYKVAKRGQDVALRCDPISGHVSLFWYQQALGQGPEFLTYFQNEAQLDKSGLPSDRFFAERPEGSVSTLKIQRTQQEDSAVYLCASTLRGRAQETQYFGPGTRLLVL.

The CDR3 loop reads CASSFVSSSYNEQYF. The CDR3 nucleotides are TGTGCCAGCAGTTTTGTGTCCAGCTCCTACAATGAGCAGTACTTC. The chain couples TRBV28 to TRBJ2-7; D call uncertain. Trimming pared 3 bases from V and 7 bases from J, leaving 19 bases between. CDR3 length equals 15 residues. Germline V lookup: CDR1 MDHEN, CDR2 SYDVKM.

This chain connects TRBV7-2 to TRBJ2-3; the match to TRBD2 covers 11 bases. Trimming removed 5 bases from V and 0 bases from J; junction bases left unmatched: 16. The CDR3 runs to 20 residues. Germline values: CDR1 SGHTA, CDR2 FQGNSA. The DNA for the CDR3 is TGTGCCAGCAGCCGAGACTCATTTAGCGGGGGGGCCCCTAGCACAGATACGCAGTATTTT. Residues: CASSRDSFSGGAPSTDTQYF.

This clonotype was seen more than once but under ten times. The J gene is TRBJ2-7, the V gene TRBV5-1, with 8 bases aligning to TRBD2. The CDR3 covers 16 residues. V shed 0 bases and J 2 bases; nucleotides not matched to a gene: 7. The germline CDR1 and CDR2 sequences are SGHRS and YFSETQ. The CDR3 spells CASSLGSGGAAYEQYF. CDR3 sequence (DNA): TGCGCCAGCAGCTTGGGATCCGGGGGGGCGGCCTACGAGCAGTACTTC.